This TCR beta chain was retrieved from a study of blood T cell repertoires in COVID-19. Study overall: The study drew acute and convalescent COVID-19 samples from the United States, Italy and Spain.

Repertoires were generated with immunoSEQ multiplex PCR, while TCRdb's copy carries only in-frame clones and drops some. The sample shows around 160,000 clones, around four fifths of them seen only once. There are 14 residues in the CDR3. V gave up 1 base and J gave up 13 bases, with 14 bases separating them. Germline assignment: CDR1 LGHNA and CDR2 YSLEER. The chain uses TRBV4-3 and TRBJ1-6; D unclear. The receptor comes from a woman aged 35 to 49 with active or convalescent COVID-19. The sequencing sample was made of peripheral blood. In DNA, the CDR3 is TGCGCCAGCAGCCAAGGGGGTATACTAGAGCCCCTCCACTTT. Protein sequence: CASSQGGILEPLHF.